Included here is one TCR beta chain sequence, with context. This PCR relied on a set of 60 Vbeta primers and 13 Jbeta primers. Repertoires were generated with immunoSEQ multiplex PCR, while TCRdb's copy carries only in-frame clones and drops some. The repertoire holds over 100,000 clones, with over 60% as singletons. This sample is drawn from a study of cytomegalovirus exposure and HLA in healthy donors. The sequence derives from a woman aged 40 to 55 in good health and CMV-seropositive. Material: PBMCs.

The chain's CDR3 is CASSFPDTGEAFF. CDR3 sequence (DNA): TGTGCCAGCTCATTTCCCGACACAGGTGAAGCTTTCTTT. The chain carries TRBV18 and TRBJ1-1, with TRBD1 as a possible D gene (5 bases). The germline CDR1 and CDR2 sequences are KGHSH and LQKENI. The CDR3 is made up of 13 amino acids. The ends were cut back, 5 bases at V and 7 bases at J, with 14 bases in the middle.